This entry concerns a single T cell receptor beta chain. Generated by immunoSEQ multiplex PCR, the TCRdb table keeps only in-frame clones and is missing some. The sample includes 120,000 to 150,000 clones, about four fifths of them seen just once. This sample is part of a study of blood T cell repertoires in COVID-19. Whole-study context: Samples of COVID-19 (acute and convalescent) were obtained from the United States, Italy and Spain.

Trimming cost V 3 bases and J 8 bases; bases outside gene matches: 9. CDR1 LGHDT and CDR2 YNNKEL come from the germline V gene (reference sequence). The CDR3 is 14 amino acids. The V gene is TRBV3-1 (or the pseudogene TRBV3-2), the J gene TRBJ1-2; 7 nucleotides match TRBD1. The source material was peripheral blood. This TCR derives from a human donor with acute or convalescent COVID-19. The donor label of this sample is uncertain. The CDR3 spells CASSHYGAQGGYTF. CDR3 DNA sequence: TGTGCCAGCAGCCATTATGGGGCACAGGGGGGCTACACCTTC.